This entry describes one T cell receptor beta chain. Its specificity is not known. This sample is drawn from a study of cytotoxic CD8 clonotypes in ibrutinib-treated CLL. The overall study: Per sample, productive templates averaged 255,043 and productive rearrangements averaged approximately 92,000. Study observations and caveats: Clonality rose at ibrutinib response and fell back toward baseline at progression. There were differences in sampling times between sustained-remission and progressing patients. Researchers report that baseline clonality outpaced age-matched healthy donors and tracked circulating CD8+ T-cell counts.

This CDR3 is 14 amino acids long. In germline, CDR1 is MNHEY, CDR2 SMNVEV (reference sequence). The germline V and J ends were trimmed by 6 bases and 4 bases, with 13 bases remaining between them. Profiled with immunoSEQ multiplex PCR; TCRdb holds only in-frame clones, not every one. The sample gives roughly 70,000 clones, less than 95% of which show up once; approximately 3.1% is in the top ten. This specimen consisted of PBMCs, obtained after 12 months of ibrutinib treatment. The chain is built from TRBV27 and TRBJ2-1, with a possible D match to TRBD2 (5 bases). The sequence came from a human donor with chronic lymphocytic leukemia. The CDR3 spells CASSGNKGYNEQFF. The CDR3 bases are TGTGCCAGCAGCGGGAATAAGGGATACAATGAGCAGTTCTTC.